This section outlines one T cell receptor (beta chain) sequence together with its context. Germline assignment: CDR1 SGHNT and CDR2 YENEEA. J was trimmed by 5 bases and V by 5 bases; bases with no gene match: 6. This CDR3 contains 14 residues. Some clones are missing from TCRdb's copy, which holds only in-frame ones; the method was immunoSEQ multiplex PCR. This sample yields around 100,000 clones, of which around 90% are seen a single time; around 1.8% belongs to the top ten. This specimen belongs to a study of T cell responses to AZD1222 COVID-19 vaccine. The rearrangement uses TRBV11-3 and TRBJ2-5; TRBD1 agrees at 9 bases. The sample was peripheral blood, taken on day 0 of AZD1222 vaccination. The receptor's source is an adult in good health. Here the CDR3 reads CASSPGTGYETQYF. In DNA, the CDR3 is TGTGCCAGCAGCCCCGGGACAGGGTACGAGACCCAGTACTTC.